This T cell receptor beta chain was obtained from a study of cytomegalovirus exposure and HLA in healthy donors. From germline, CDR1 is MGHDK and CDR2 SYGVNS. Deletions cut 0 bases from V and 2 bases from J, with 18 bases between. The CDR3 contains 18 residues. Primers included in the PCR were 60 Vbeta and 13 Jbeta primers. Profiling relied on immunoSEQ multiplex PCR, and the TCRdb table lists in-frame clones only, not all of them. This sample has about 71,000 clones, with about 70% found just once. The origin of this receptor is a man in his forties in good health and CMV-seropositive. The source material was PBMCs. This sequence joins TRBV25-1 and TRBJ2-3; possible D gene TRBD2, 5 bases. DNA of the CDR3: TGTGCCAGCAGTGAATATACGTACGAGGGCCTCGACACAGATACGCAGTATTTT. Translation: CASSEYTYEGLDTDTQYF.